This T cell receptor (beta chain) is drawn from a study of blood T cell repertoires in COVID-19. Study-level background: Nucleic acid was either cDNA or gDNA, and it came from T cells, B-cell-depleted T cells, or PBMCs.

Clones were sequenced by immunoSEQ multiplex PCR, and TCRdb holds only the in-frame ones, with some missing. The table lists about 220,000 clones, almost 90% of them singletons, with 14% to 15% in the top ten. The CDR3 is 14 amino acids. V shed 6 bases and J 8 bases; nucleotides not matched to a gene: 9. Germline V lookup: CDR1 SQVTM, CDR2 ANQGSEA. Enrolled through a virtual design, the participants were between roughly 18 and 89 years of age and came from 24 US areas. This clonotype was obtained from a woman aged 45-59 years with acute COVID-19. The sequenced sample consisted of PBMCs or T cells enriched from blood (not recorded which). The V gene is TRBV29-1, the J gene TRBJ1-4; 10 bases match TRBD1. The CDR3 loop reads CSVLAGTGVEKLFF. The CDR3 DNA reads TGCAGCGTCCTTGCCGGGACAGGGGTCGAAAAACTGTTTTTT.